This T cell receptor beta chain was recorded in a study of cytomegalovirus exposure and HLA in healthy donors. PCR was performed using 60 Vbeta and 13 Jbeta primers. Repertoires were generated with immunoSEQ multiplex PCR, while TCRdb's copy carries only in-frame clones and drops some. The sample includes about 36,000 clones, 60% to 75% of them seen just once. Losses at the gene ends were 3 bases for V and 5 bases for J; bases not matched to a gene: 8. CDR3 length: 15 residues. Germline CDR1 and CDR2: MRHNA and SNTAGT. Findings and caveats of the study: In vitro assays verified that three CMV-associated chains recognized CMV antigens specifically.

Concerning this clone itself: No antigen is known for it.

The V and J genes are TRBV6-4 and TRBJ2-3; 7 bases are shared with TRBD1. Input material: PBMCs. This receptor was taken from a young man in good health and CMV-seronegative. CDR3 in amino acids: CASSEGRHRGDTQYF. The CDR3 nucleotides read TGTGCCAGCAGTGAGGGTCGGCACAGGGGAGATACGCAGTATTTT.